This T cell receptor beta chain is drawn from a study of CD8+CD57+ T cells in acquired aplastic anemia. CDR3 length: 12 residues. CDR1 SNHLY and CDR2 FYNNEI come from the germline V gene. Deletions cut 4 bases from V and 2 bases from J, with 3 bases between. For CDR3 and TCR beta VDJ profiling, genomic DNA was the template used. TCRdb ran MiXCR on the reads and lists one entry per CDR3 protein. Here the sample spans about 190,000 distinct CDR3 sequences, 54% being singletons. The V gene is TRBV2, the J gene TRBJ1-5; D remains ambiguous. Sample: sorted CD4+, CD8+, or CD8+CD57+ T cells (not recorded which) from PBMCs. The receptor's source is a human donor in good health, serving as a control. The CDR3 here is CASSARNQPQHF. The CDR3 DNA sequence: TGTGCCAGCAGTGCGCGCAATCAGCCCCAGCATTTT.